Given below is one T cell receptor (beta chain) in context. Germline V gene data show CDR1 as MNHEY and CDR2 as SVGAGI. This CDR3 is built from 15 residues. The V and J ends lost 6 bases and 9 bases, in that order; junction bases with no gene match: 11. This sample stems from a study of blood T cell repertoires in COVID-19. Overall study context: Sample material is recorded as cDNA or gDNA derived from T cells, B-cell-depleted T cells, or PBMCs.

As originally analysed: Nucleated cell number was recorded as an estimate derived from reference gene primer amplification. The assay was immunoSEQ multiplex PCR, and TCRdb's table has in-frame clones only and misses some. V and J calls and clone size are given by that table; D and trimming were obtained from the DNA. The repertoire holds under 95,000 clones, with approximately 88% as singletons. The sequenced material came from peripheral blood. The chain employs TRBV6-5 and TRBJ2-1; TRBD2 matches at 10 bases. The receptor was isolated from a human donor in a cohort sampled during active COVID-19. CDR3 residues: CASRKTSGLDSEQFF. For the CDR3, the DNA is TGTGCCAGCAGGAAGACTAGCGGGCTGGACTCTGAGCAGTTCTTC.